This T cell receptor (beta chain) was identified in a study of CD8+ T cells in alopecia areata. Extracted RNA was reverse transcribed into cDNA, the sequencing template. Here immunoSEQ multiplex PCR was the method, and the copy in TCRdb shows in-frame clones only, minus some. The sample contains 140,000 to 150,000 clones, approximately 51% of which appear only once. The CDR3 sequence is 14 residues long. The germline V and J ends were trimmed by 7 bases and 1 base, with 16 bases remaining between them. Germline V CDR1 and CDR2: SQVTM, ANQGSEA. This TCR derives from a human donor with alopecia areata. The sequences come from CD4+ T cells sorted from blood, collected at week 0. The V call is TRBV29-1, the J call TRBJ1-1; D may be TRBD1 (5 bases). CDR3 in DNA: TGCAGCGCTTCCACCGGGACGAGGAACACTGAAGCTTTCTTT. Translating it yields CSASTGTRNTEAFF.